These T cell receptor beta chains were read from a single sample in a study of beta chain features in type 1 diabetes. Assay used: immunoSEQ multiplex PCR; TCRdb lists only in-frame clones, some missing. Seen here are roughly 250,000 clones, 20% observed once, and the top ten hold more than 0.025%. Sequencing was done on a sample of naive CD4+ T cells from blood. The receptors were sampled from a middle-aged woman with type 1 diabetes. Both conserved end residues are part of each CDR3. Fields, in order: CDR3 DNA, CDR3 protein, D gene, clone size, V gene, J gene. A D gene is named only where the DNA matches it firmly. Rows may omit the clone size; those that give it use once, few, many or a size class.

cdr3_nt: TGCGCCAGCAGCTTCAACAGGGAGCCTCTAAATGAGCAGTTCTTC
cdr3_aa: CASSFNREPLNEQFF
d_call: .
clone_size: .
v_call: TRBV5-1
j_call: TRBJ2-1

cdr3_nt: TGCGCCAGCAGCTTGGAGCCAGGGCTAAAGGGAGATACGCAGTATTTT
cdr3_aa: CASSLEPGLKGDTQYF
d_call: .
clone_size: .
v_call: TRBV5-1
j_call: TRBJ2-3

cdr3_nt: TGTGCCAGCAGCGAGATAGCCAAAAACATTCAGTACTTC
cdr3_aa: CASSEIAKNIQYF
d_call: .
clone_size: few
v_call: TRBV6-1
j_call: TRBJ2-4

cdr3_nt: TGTGCCTGGAGTGTGAGCACTGAAGCTTTCTTT
cdr3_aa: CAWSVSTEAFF
d_call: .
clone_size: .
v_call: TRBV30
j_call: TRBJ1-1

cdr3_nt: TGTGCCAGCAGCCTAAGTAACACTGAAGCTTTCTTT
cdr3_aa: CASSLSNTEAFF
d_call: .
clone_size: .
v_call: TRBV25-1
j_call: TRBJ1-1

cdr3_nt: TGTGCCAGCAGTGGGGCGGGGGAGAATGAGCAGTTCTTC
cdr3_aa: CASSGAGENEQFF
d_call: TRBD2
clone_size: .
v_call: TRBV28
j_call: TRBJ2-1

cdr3_nt: TGTGCCACCAGCAGAAGACTAGCGGGGGGGAGAGAGACCCAGTACTTC
cdr3_aa: CATSRRLAGGRETQYF
d_call: TRBD2
clone_size: .
v_call: TRBV15
j_call: TRBJ2-5

cdr3_nt: TGTGCCACCAGCAGAGAGGAGGGGGCCGTCAAAAACATTCAGTACTTC
cdr3_aa: CATSREEGAVKNIQYF
d_call: .
clone_size: few
v_call: TRBV15
j_call: TRBJ2-4

cdr3_nt: TGTGCCAGCAGTCGACAGGGGGGGACATCAGGGTACTTC
cdr3_aa: CASSRQGGTSGYF
d_call: TRBD1
clone_size: .
v_call: TRBV28
j_call: TRBJ2-4

cdr3_nt: TGTGCCAGCAGCTTCGTTTCTGTCGAGACCCAGTACTTC
cdr3_aa: CASSFVSVETQYF
d_call: .
clone_size: .
v_call: TRBV7-9
j_call: TRBJ2-5

cdr3_nt: TGTGCCAGCTCACTCGGGGGGGACAGAACCTCCAGGGGTGAAGCTTTCTTT
cdr3_aa: CASSLGGDRTSRGEAFF
d_call: TRBD1
clone_size: .
v_call: TRBV18
j_call: TRBJ1-1

cdr3_nt: TGTGCCAGCAGCCCGAACCGGAATGAGCAGTTCTTC
cdr3_aa: CASSPNRNEQFF
d_call: .
clone_size: few
v_call: TRBV28
j_call: TRBJ2-1

cdr3_nt: TGTGCCAGCAGCTCGTCGACAGGTTTTGGGGCCAACGTCCTGACTTTC
cdr3_aa: CASSSSTGFGANVLTF
d_call: .
clone_size: .
v_call: TRBV7-3
j_call: TRBJ2-6

cdr3_nt: TGTGCCTGGAGCGGGCCGGGGGAGCAGTACTTC
cdr3_aa: CAWSGPGEQYF
d_call: .
clone_size: .
v_call: TRBV30
j_call: TRBJ2-7

cdr3_nt: TGTGCCAGCAGCTCCGGGACAGGGCCAACCGTCTATGGCTACACCTTC
cdr3_aa: CASSSGTGPTVYGYTF
d_call: TRBD1
clone_size: .
v_call: TRBV9
j_call: TRBJ1-2

cdr3_nt: TGTGCCAGCAGCCCCCTAGTGGGTGAGCAGTTCTTC
cdr3_aa: CASSPLVGEQFF
d_call: .
clone_size: few
v_call: TRBV11-1
j_call: TRBJ2-1

cdr3_nt: TGTGCCAGCGCCGGACTAGCGGGAGTTTACAATGAGCAGTTCTTC
cdr3_aa: CASAGLAGVYNEQFF
d_call: TRBD2
clone_size: few
v_call: TRBV27
j_call: TRBJ2-1

cdr3_nt: TGCGCCAGCAGCCAAGTGCGGGAGCAGTTCTTC
cdr3_aa: CASSQVREQFF
d_call: .
clone_size: few
v_call: TRBV4-1
j_call: TRBJ2-1

cdr3_nt: TGTGCCAGCTCACCTATTCGGGACACTGAAGCTTTCTTT
cdr3_aa: CASSPIRDTEAFF
d_call: .
clone_size: few
v_call: TRBV18
j_call: TRBJ1-1

cdr3_nt: TGTGCCAGCAGTCCGACAGGGAAGAGCAATCAGCCCCAGCATTTT
cdr3_aa: CASSPTGKSNQPQHF
d_call: TRBD1
clone_size: few
v_call: TRBV28
j_call: TRBJ1-5

cdr3_nt: TGCGCCAGCAGCTACGACAGGGGGCTAAACAATGAGCAGTTCTTC
cdr3_aa: CASSYDRGLNNEQFF
d_call: TRBD1
clone_size: few
v_call: TRBV5-1
j_call: TRBJ2-1

cdr3_nt: TGCAGCGTTGGAACGGGGTTCATAAACATTCAGTACTTC
cdr3_aa: CSVGTGFINIQYF
d_call: .
clone_size: few
v_call: TRBV29-1
j_call: TRBJ2-4

cdr3_nt: TGTGCCAGTAGCCTCTCCGGGGGACAGGGGGCTAATGGGGCCAACGTCCTGACTTTC
cdr3_aa: CASSLSGGQGANGANVLTF
d_call: TRBD1
clone_size: few
v_call: TRBV19
j_call: TRBJ2-6

cdr3_nt: TGTGCCAGCAGTAGGGCTAGCGGACTAGCCAAAAACATTCAGTACTTC
cdr3_aa: CASSRASGLAKNIQYF
d_call: TRBD2
clone_size: once
v_call: TRBV27
j_call: TRBJ2-4

cdr3_nt: TGCGCCAGCAGCAAACAGGGAGAGGGCACAGATACGCAGTATTTT
cdr3_aa: CASSKQGEGTDTQYF
d_call: .
clone_size: .
v_call: TRBV5-1
j_call: TRBJ2-3

cdr3_nt: TGTGCCAGCAGCGGGGGTCTAGCGGGATGGGCGAATGAGCAGTTCTTC
cdr3_aa: CASSGGLAGWANEQFF
d_call: TRBD2
clone_size: few
v_call: TRBV9
j_call: TRBJ2-1

cdr3_nt: TGTGCCAGTGGACTAGCGGGAGAGGGGCCCTTTTACAATGAGCAGTTCTTC
cdr3_aa: CASGLAGEGPFYNEQFF
d_call: TRBD2
clone_size: .
v_call: TRBV19
j_call: TRBJ2-1

cdr3_nt: TGTGCCAGCAGTTACGAGCCCACTAGCTCCTACAATGAGCAGTTCTTC
cdr3_aa: CASSYEPTSSYNEQFF
d_call: .
clone_size: .
v_call: TRBV6-5
j_call: TRBJ2-1

cdr3_nt: TGTGCCAGCTCACCATTCAGGGACCAAGAGACCCAGTACTTC
cdr3_aa: CASSPFRDQETQYF
d_call: .
clone_size: .
v_call: TRBV18
j_call: TRBJ2-5

cdr3_nt: TGCGCCAGCAGCCAAGAGGCTCCCGGAGGGTATACGCAGTATTTT
cdr3_aa: CASSQEAPGGYTQYF
d_call: .
clone_size: .
v_call: TRBV4-1
j_call: TRBJ2-3

cdr3_nt: TGTGCCAGCAGGGGGACTAGCGGTCCCTACGAGCAGTACTTC
cdr3_aa: CASRGTSGPYEQYF
d_call: TRBD2
clone_size: .
v_call: TRBV28
j_call: TRBJ2-7

cdr3_nt: TGTGCCAGCAGTTTGAGGGCTTCTCCACCGGGGACCCAGTACTTC
cdr3_aa: CASSLRASPPGTQYF
d_call: .
clone_size: .
v_call: TRBV27
j_call: TRBJ2-5

cdr3_nt: TGTGCCAGCACCGCAAAGGACACCTCCGAGCAGTACTTC
cdr3_aa: CASTAKDTSEQYF
d_call: .
clone_size: few
v_call: TRBV6-6
j_call: TRBJ2-7

cdr3_nt: TGTGCCAGCAGCGGCGGGGGGTCCACAGATACGCAGTATTTT
cdr3_aa: CASSGGGSTDTQYF
d_call: TRBD2
clone_size: .
v_call: TRBV9
j_call: TRBJ2-3

cdr3_nt: TGTGCCAGCAGTTTGTCGGGGTCCCACACTGAAGCTTTCTTT
cdr3_aa: CASSLSGSHTEAFF
d_call: .
clone_size: .
v_call: TRBV28
j_call: TRBJ1-1

cdr3_nt: TGTGCCAGCAGCGCCCGACAGGGAAGGAACACTGAAGCTTTCTTT
cdr3_aa: CASSARQGRNTEAFF
d_call: TRBD1
clone_size: .
v_call: TRBV9
j_call: TRBJ1-1

cdr3_nt: TGCGCCAGCAGCCCCAACCCGGGACAGGGGGCGCTCGGCTACACCTTC
cdr3_aa: CASSPNPGQGALGYTF
d_call: TRBD1
clone_size: .
v_call: TRBV5-1
j_call: TRBJ1-2

cdr3_nt: TGCGCCAGCAGCCCGGAGGGAGGAGTTAATGAAAAACTGTTTTTT
cdr3_aa: CASSPEGGVNEKLFF
d_call: .
clone_size: few
v_call: TRBV5-1
j_call: TRBJ1-4

cdr3_nt: TGCGCCAGCAGCTTGGGGGACAGCCGGAACACCGGGGAGCTGTTTTTT
cdr3_aa: CASSLGDSRNTGELFF
d_call: TRBD1
clone_size: few
v_call: TRBV5-1
j_call: TRBJ2-2

cdr3_nt: TGCGCCAGCAGCTTGGAAGGCGGGACAGGGGGTTATCAGCCCCAGCATTTT
cdr3_aa: CASSLEGGTGGYQPQHF
d_call: TRBD1
clone_size: few
v_call: TRBV5-1
j_call: TRBJ1-5

cdr3_nt: TGTGCCTGGAGTCCGGGGGGAGGACCCTACTACGAGCAGTACTTC
cdr3_aa: CAWSPGGGPYYEQYF
d_call: TRBD2
clone_size: .
v_call: TRBV30
j_call: TRBJ2-7